One and the same sample provided the 6 T cell receptor beta chains below, sequenced in a study of graft-versus-host responses after intestinal transplantation. Clones were read by immunoSEQ multiplex PCR, and TCRdb kept only the in-frame ones, dropping some. The sample lists 90,000 to 150,000 clones, approximately 95% seen once, with about 0.11% in the top ten. For these receptors, no antigen is known. The material sequenced was unstimulated CD4+ T cells sorted from spleen or lymph node cells, taken before intestinal transplant. The receptors here all came from a human donor who received an intestinal transplant.

This clone was seen only a few times. The chain links TRBV28 to TRBJ1-3; D is unclear. The germline gives CDR1 MDHEN, CDR2 SYDVKM. Trimming pared 8 bases from V and 3 bases from J, leaving 8 bases between. The CDR3 totals 12 residues. The CDR3 sequence: CASGNSGNTIYF. CDR3 DNA: TGTGCCAGCGGAAACAGTGGAAACACCATATATTTT.

This chain connects TRBV7-9 to TRBJ1-2; TRBD1 matches 7 bases. After removal of 0 bases from V and 8 bases from J, the junction contained 3 bases not matched to a gene. From germline, CDR1 is SEHNR and CDR2 FQNEAQ (reference sequence). The CDR3 runs to 13 residues. The CDR3 spells CASSLARGYGYTF. The CDR3 nucleotides read TGTGCCAGCAGCTTAGCCAGGGGGTACGGCTACACCTTC.

The V and J genes are TRBV4-1 and TRBJ2-1; D not resolved. This CDR3 is 15 amino acids long. The germline V gene has CDR1 MGHRA and CDR2 YSYEKL. Trimming removed 0 bases from V and 2 bases from J, with 8 bases in between. CDR3 protein: CASSQDWTAYNEQFF. As DNA, the CDR3 is TGCGCCAGCAGCCAAGACTGGACGGCCTACAATGAGCAGTTCTTC.

V gene TRBV6-6 combines with J gene TRBJ2-2, with unresolved D. The CDR3 extends over 16 amino acids. V shed 0 bases and J shed 1 base, with 9 bases lying between them. Germline-derived CDR1 and CDR2 are MNHNY and SVGAGI (reference sequence). Here the CDR3 DNA reads TGTGCCAGCAGTTACTCGAATTACGGGAACACCGGGGAGCTGTTTTTT. Translation gives CASSYSNYGNTGELFF.

The chain couples TRBV7-9 to TRBJ2-3; D gene ambiguous. CDR3 length: 13 residues. Germline values: CDR1 SEHNR, CDR2 FQNEAQ (reference sequence). Deletions cut 7 bases from V and 1 base from J, with 9 bases between. CDR3 coding DNA: TGTGCCAGCACTCCTGGGGGCACAGATACGCAGTATTTT. Translated, it gives CASTPGGTDTQYF.

The V and J genes are TRBV18 and TRBJ1-4, with D maybe TRBD1 (6 bases). V lost 5 bases to trimming and J lost 5 bases, with 15 bases between them. Germline V gene lookup returns CDR1 KGHSH and CDR2 LQKENI. CDR3 length equals 15 residues. The DNA of the CDR3 is TGTGCCAGCTCAATACGTCGGGACACCAATGAAAAACTGTTTTTT. Amino acid sequence: CASSIRRDTNEKLFF.